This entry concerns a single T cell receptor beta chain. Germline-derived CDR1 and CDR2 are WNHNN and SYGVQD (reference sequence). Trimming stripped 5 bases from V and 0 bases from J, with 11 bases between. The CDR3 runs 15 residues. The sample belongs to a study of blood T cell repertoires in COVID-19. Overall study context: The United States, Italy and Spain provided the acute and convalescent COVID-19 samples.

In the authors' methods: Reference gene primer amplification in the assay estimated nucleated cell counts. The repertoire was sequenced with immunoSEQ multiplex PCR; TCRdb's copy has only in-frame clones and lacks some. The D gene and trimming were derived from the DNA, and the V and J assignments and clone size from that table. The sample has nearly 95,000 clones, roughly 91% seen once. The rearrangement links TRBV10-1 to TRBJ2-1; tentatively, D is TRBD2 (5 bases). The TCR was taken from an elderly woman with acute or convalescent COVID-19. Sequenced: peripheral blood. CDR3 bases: TGCGCCAGCAGTACGAGCGGCAGCTCCTACAATGAGCAGTTCTTC. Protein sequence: CASSTSGSSYNEQFF.